Below are 20 T cell receptor beta chains sequenced from a single sample in a study of blood T cell repertoires in COVID-19. Method: immunoSEQ multiplex PCR; TCRdb's copy keeps in-frame clones and lacks some. The table includes around 110,000 clones, just over 85% detected once. The sample comprised peripheral blood. The receptors originated from a man between 40 and 49 years old with acute or convalescent COVID-19.

This clone was seen once. Here the CDR3 DNA reads TGTGCCAGCAGTCGCTTGGGACAGAACTATGGCTACACCTTC. Its translation is CASSRLGQNYGYTF. The chain is built from TRBV6-5 and TRBJ1-2, with 7 bases fitting TRBD1. The CDR3 runs 14 residues. Trimming cost V 5 bases and J 2 bases; bases outside gene matches: 5. CDR1 MNHEY and CDR2 SVGAGI come from the germline V gene.

The chain carries TRBV7-8 and TRBJ1-1; possible D gene TRBD1, 6 bases. This CDR3 has 15 amino acids. The germline V and J ends were trimmed by 3 bases and 0 bases, with 11 bases remaining between them. Germline CDR1 is SGHVS and CDR2 is FQNEAQ. The DNA of the CDR3 is TGTGCCAGCAGCTTCGACAGGTTCATGAACACTGAAGCTTTCTTT. Encoded protein: CASSFDRFMNTEAFF.

This clone occurred a few times. V is TRBV7-9 and J is TRBJ2-1, with a possible D match to TRBD2 (5 bases). Deletions cut 5 bases from V and 12 bases from J, with 14 bases between. CDR1 and CDR2 from the germline V gene are SEHNR and FQNEAQ (reference sequence). This CDR3 contains 12 residues. The CDR3 is CASSQEAARQFF. The CDR3 DNA reads TGTGCCAGCAGCCAGGAGGCGGCCAGGCAGTTCTTC. Together with reference TRBV7-9 and TRBJ2-1, the CDR3 gives the full variable domain: DTGVSQNPRHKITKRGQNVTFRCDPISEHNRLYWYRQTLGQGPEFLTYFQNEAQLEKSRLLSDRFSAERPKGSFSTLEIQRTEQGDSAMYLCASSQEAARQFFGPGTRLTVL.

About this clone itself: In the same sample, other DNA sequences code for this CDR3. The chain is built from TRBV3-1 (or the pseudogene TRBV3-2) and TRBJ1-6, with no clear D. Germline values: CDR1 LGHDT, CDR2 YNNKEL (reference sequence). The CDR3 loop spans 14 amino acids. V lost 1 base and J 7 bases, leaving 8 bases between the germline ends. CDR3 loop: CASSQGQVNSPLHF. CDR3 nucleotide sequence: TGTGCCAGCAGCCAAGGGCAGGTAAATTCACCCCTCCACTTT.

This rearrangement joins TRBV2 to TRBJ2-1; TRBD1 agrees at 7 bases. Germline CDR1 reads SNHLY; CDR2 reads FYNNEI. The V and J ends lost 4 bases and 3 bases, in that order; junction bases with no gene match: 6. The CDR3 contains 15 residues. As DNA, the CDR3 is TGTGCCAGCAGTGGCGACAGGGCCGGCTACAATGAGCAGTTCTTC. The encoded protein is CASSGDRAGYNEQFF.

The V and J genes are TRBV4-1 and TRBJ1-1; D remains unclear. CDR1 and CDR2 from the germline V gene are MGHRA and YSYEKL. V gave up 5 bases and J gave up 1 base, with 11 bases separating them. The CDR3 loop spans 14 amino acids. The CDR3 reads CASSIRRGNTEAFF. The CDR3 region has the DNA TGCGCCAGCAGCATTCGGCGGGGGAACACTGAAGCTTTCTTT.

This chain joins TRBV6-5 and TRBJ2-1, with TRBD1 matching 9 bases. The CDR3 is 13 amino acids. After removal of 6 bases from V and 3 bases from J, the junction contained 0 bases not matched to a gene. Germline loops: CDR1 MNHEY, CDR2 SVGAGI. The CDR3 here is CASRTGGYNEQFF. CDR3 DNA: TGTGCCAGCAGGACAGGGGGCTACAATGAGCAGTTCTTC.

This clone was seen only once. Distinct nucleotide sequences in the sample also encode this CDR3. This chain links TRBV10-3 with TRBJ1-1, with 8 bases lining up with TRBD1. After removal of 6 bases from V and 4 bases from J, the junction contained 7 bases not matched to a gene. The CDR3 sequence is 14 residues long. Per germline, CDR1 ENHRY and CDR2 SYGVKD. This CDR3 is CAIRRDRGPTEAFF. The CDR3, as DNA: TGTGCCATCAGACGTGACAGGGGCCCCACTGAAGCTTTCTTT.

This clone was seen a few times. The chain uses TRBV19 and TRBJ2-2, with no clear D. This CDR3 is 14 amino acids long. Trimming removed 7 bases from V and 0 bases from J, with 9 bases in between. Germline V gene sequence: CDR1 LNHDA, CDR2 SQIVND (reference sequence). The CDR3: CASISDPNTGELFF. CDR3 in DNA: TGTGCCAGTATCAGCGACCCGAACACCGGGGAGCTGTTTTTT.

This clone was detected a few times. CDR3 nucleotides: TGTGCCTGGAGGCAGGGACAGGGGCTGTACTATGGCTACACCTTC. Translation: CAWRQGQGLYYGYTF. The rearrangement joins TRBV30 to TRBJ1-2, with 10 bases identical to TRBD1. This CDR3 spans 15 amino acids. The J segment lost 3 bases and the V segment lost 3 bases, leaving 7 bases of the junction unmatched. Germline V CDR1 and CDR2: GTSNPN, SVGIG (reference sequence).

There are a few counts of this clone. The rearrangement joins TRBV29-1 to TRBJ1-1, with D possibly being TRBD1 (6 bases). V shed 8 bases and J shed 1 base, with 14 bases lying between them. CDR3 size: 13 residues. Germline CDR1 and CDR2: SQVTM and ANQGSEA. The CDR3 reads CSCTGLGNTEAFF. In DNA form, the CDR3 reads TGCAGCTGCACAGGGCTTGGGAACACTGAAGCTTTCTTT.

The CDR3 sequence is CASSNLGTGRAFF. CDR3 sequence (DNA): TGTGCCAGCAGTAACCTGGGCACGGGGAGAGCTTTCTTT. The chain joins TRBV6-5 to TRBJ1-1; no clear D gene. V was shortened by 5 bases and J by 10 bases, with 17 bases between the two germline ends. This CDR3 has 13 residues. Germline values: CDR1 MNHEY, CDR2 SVGAGI.

The chain recombines TRBV4-1 with TRBJ2-3, with 9 bases lining up with TRBD2. J was trimmed by 4 bases and V by 1 base; bases with no gene match: 6. Germline assignment: CDR1 MGHRA and CDR2 YSYEKL. This CDR3 comprises 16 residues. In nucleotides, the CDR3 is TGCGCCAGCAGCCAAGTTGTCCTAGCGGGATCAGATACGCAGTATTTT. Translating it yields CASSQVVLAGSDTQYF.

The rearrangement uses TRBV27 and TRBJ2-7; 7 positions agree with TRBD2. Germline V gene lookup returns CDR1 MNHEY and CDR2 SMNVEV (reference sequence). Trimming cost V 8 bases and J 4 bases; bases outside gene matches: 5. CDR3 length equals 12 residues. CDR3 coding DNA: TGTGCCAGCGGCGGGAGTACTTACGAGCAGTACTTC. Protein sequence: CASGGSTYEQYF.

J is TRBJ2-1 and V is TRBV3-1 (or the pseudogene TRBV3-2); 13 nucleotides align to TRBD2. V was pared by 4 bases and J by 2 bases, with 8 bases of the junction left unmatched. The CDR3 is 18 amino acids. Germline assignment: CDR1 LGHDT and CDR2 YNNKEL (reference sequence). CDR3 in amino acids: CASSPGLAGVGTYNEQFF. CDR3 sequence (DNA): TGTGCCAGCAGCCCTGGACTAGCGGGAGTAGGGACCTACAATGAGCAGTTCTTC.

Turning to this clone: Relative to the germline gene, one junction end is altered; a read error may explain this. This chain joins TRBV11-1 and TRBJ2-5; 8 bases are a match to TRBD2. Germline values: CDR1 SGHAT, CDR2 FQDESV (reference sequence). CDR3 length: 16 residues. The CDR3 bases are TGTGCCAGCAGCCTAGCCTCCGGGGGGGTGGGAGAGACCCAGTACTTC. Translating it yields CASSLASGGVGETQYF.

V usage is TRBV9 and J usage is TRBJ2-5; 10 bases agree with TRBD1. This CDR3 region has 16 residues. Germline V gene sequence: CDR1 SGDLS, CDR2 YYNGEE. V lost 3 bases and J lost 5; bases outside the gene matches: 10. This chain's CDR3 is CASSAQPGQGWETQYF. CDR3 DNA sequence: TGTGCCAGCAGCGCTCAACCGGGACAGGGGTGGGAGACCCAGTACTTC.

CDR3 bases: TGTGCCAGCAGCATCGACAGGGACTATGGCTACACCTTC. The encoded protein is CASSIDRDYGYTF. The rearrangement links TRBV12-3 or TRBV12-4 to TRBJ1-2; 7 nucleotides line up with TRBD1. The CDR3 has 13 amino acids. J gave up 3 bases and V 6 bases, and 4 bases lay outside the gene matches.

This sequence joins TRBV15 and TRBJ2-5, with D possibly being TRBD1 (6 bases). V was clipped by 3 bases and J by 7 bases, with 6 bases between them. The germline CDR1 and CDR2 sequences are LNHNV and YYDKDF (reference sequence). The CDR3 has 11 amino acids. The CDR3 loop is CATSRTGTQYF. CDR3 nucleotide sequence: TGTGCCACCAGCAGGACAGGGACCCAGTACTTC.

This clone was observed once. The V gene is TRBV6-2 or TRBV6-3, the J gene TRBJ1-5; TRBD1 matches 7 bases. The CDR3 length is 15 residues. Trimming cost V 5 bases and J 1 base; bases outside gene matches: 5. CDR1 and CDR2 (germline): MNHEY, SVGEGT. CDR3 DNA sequence: TGTGCCAGCAGTAACAGGGGAACCAGCAATCAGCCCCAGCATTTT. This gives the protein CASSNRGTSNQPQHF.